This T cell receptor beta chain was observed in a study of blood T cell repertoires in COVID-19. Study at large: Material from acute and convalescent COVID-19 was sourced from the United States, Italy and Spain. In each case, the material was cDNA or gDNA derived from T cells, B-cell-depleted T cells, or PBMCs.

Authors' methods: Amplifying reference gene primers gave estimates of nucleated cell counts. Assay used: immunoSEQ multiplex PCR; TCRdb lists only in-frame clones, some missing. V and J calls and clone size are copied from that table; D and trimming were computed from the DNA. The sample lists around 300,000 clones, roughly nine tenths occurring once. Germline-derived CDR1 and CDR2 are MNHEY and SMNVEV (reference sequence). There are 14 residues in the CDR3. V lost 2 bases, J lost 5 bases, and 12 bases lay in between. At least ten counts were recorded for this clone. The sequencing sample was made of peripheral blood. The receptor's source is a woman aged 25 to 39 with COVID-19, enrolled during active disease. This chain links TRBV27 with TRBJ1-1; D is perhaps TRBD1 (5 bases). CDR3 in amino acids: CASSLRPEGTEAFF. CDR3 in DNA: TGTGCCAGCAGTTTACGTCCGGAGGGGACTGAAGCTTTCTTT.